The clone carrying this T cell receptor beta chain showed up just once. The data stem from a study of blood T cells in healthy people across ages. PCR was performed a second time for about 7 to 12 cycles using a sample-barcoded 5' primer and a J-beta primer mix. All cDNA molecules were each tagged by a template-switch adaptor with 12 random nucleotides. TCRdb reanalysed the 5' RACE reads using MiXCR and keeps one entry per CDR3 protein. The table lists around 800,000 distinct CDR3 sequences, 46% of them singletons. The sequencing input was blood. The sequence was collected from a man at least 80 years old in good health.

The CDR3 here is CAISRESNQPQHF. The CDR3 bases are TGTGCCATCAGCAGGGAAAGCAATCAGCCCCAGCATTTT. V is TRBV10-3 and J is TRBJ1-5; weak D call: TRBD1 (5 bases). Germline-derived CDR1 and CDR2 are ENHRY and SYGVKD. The V gene lost 6 bases and the J gene lost 1 base, with 7 bases spanning the gap. The CDR3 runs 13 residues.